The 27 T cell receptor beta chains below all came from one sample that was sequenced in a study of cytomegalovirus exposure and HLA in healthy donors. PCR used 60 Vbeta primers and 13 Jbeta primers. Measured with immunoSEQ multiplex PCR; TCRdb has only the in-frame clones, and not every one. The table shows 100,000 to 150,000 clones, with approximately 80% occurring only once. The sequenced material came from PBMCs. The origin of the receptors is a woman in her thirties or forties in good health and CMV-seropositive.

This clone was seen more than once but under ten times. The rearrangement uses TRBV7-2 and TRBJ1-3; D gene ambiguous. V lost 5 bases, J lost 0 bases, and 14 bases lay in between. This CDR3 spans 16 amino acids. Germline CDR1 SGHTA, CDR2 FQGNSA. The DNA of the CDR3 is TGTGCCAGCAGCCAAAACCTTTTTAGCTCTGGAAACACCATATATTTT. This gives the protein CASSQNLFSSGNTIYF.

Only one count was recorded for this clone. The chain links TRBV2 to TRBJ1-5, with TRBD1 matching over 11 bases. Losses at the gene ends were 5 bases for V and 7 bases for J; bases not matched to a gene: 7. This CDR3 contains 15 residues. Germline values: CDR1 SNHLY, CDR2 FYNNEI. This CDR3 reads CASSRDRGSHQPQHF. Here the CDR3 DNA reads TGTGCCAGCAGTAGGGACAGGGGGTCGCACCAGCCCCAGCATTTT.

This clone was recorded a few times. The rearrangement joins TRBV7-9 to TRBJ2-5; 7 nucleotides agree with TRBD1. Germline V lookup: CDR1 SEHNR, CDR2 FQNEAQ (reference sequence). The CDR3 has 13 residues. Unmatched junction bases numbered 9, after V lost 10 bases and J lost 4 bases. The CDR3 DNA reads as TGTGCCACCCTTCGGGCAGGGGGAGAGACCCAGTACTTC. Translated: CATLRAGGETQYF.

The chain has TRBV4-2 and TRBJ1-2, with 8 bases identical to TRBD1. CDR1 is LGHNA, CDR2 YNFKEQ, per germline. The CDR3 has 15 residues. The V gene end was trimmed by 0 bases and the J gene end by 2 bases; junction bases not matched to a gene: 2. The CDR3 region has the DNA TGTGCCAGCAGCCAAGACGGACAGGGAAACTATGGCTACACCTTC. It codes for CASSQDGQGNYGYTF.

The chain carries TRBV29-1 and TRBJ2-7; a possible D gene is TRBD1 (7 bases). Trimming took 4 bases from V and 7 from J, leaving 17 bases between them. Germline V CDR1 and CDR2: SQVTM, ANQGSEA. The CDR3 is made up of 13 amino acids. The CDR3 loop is CSVGGRRGEEQYF. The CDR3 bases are TGCAGCGTTGGGGGACGCAGGGGGGAGGAGCAGTACTTC.

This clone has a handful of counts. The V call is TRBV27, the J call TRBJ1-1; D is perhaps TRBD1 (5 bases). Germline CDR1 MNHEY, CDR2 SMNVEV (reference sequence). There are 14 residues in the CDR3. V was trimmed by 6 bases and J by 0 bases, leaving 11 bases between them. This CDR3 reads CASRLRQMNTEAFF. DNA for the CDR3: TGTGCCAGCAGACTTCGACAGATGAACACTGAAGCTTTCTTT.

The CDR3 DNA follows: TGCGCCAGCAGCAAGGACTTCTACGAGCAGTACTTC. Translated: CASSKDFYEQYF. V gene TRBV5-1 combines with J gene TRBJ2-7; possibly TRBD2 for D (5 bases). CDR3 size: 12 residues. The V gene lost 4 bases and the J gene lost 3 bases, with 8 bases spanning the gap. Germline values: CDR1 SGHRS, CDR2 YFSETQ.

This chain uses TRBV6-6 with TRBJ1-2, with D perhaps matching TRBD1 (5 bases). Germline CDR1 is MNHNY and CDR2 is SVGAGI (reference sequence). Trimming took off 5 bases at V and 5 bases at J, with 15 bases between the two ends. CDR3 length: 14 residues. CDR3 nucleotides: TGTGCCAGCAGTCAGAGAGACAGCCCTTATGGCTACACCTTC. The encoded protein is CASSQRDSPYGYTF.

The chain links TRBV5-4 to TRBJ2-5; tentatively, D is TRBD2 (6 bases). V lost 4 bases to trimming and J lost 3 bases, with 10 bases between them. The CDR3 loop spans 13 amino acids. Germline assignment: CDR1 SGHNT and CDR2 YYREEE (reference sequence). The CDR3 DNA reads TGTGCCAGCAGCGGCGGGGTCGAAGAGACCCAGTACTTC. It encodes CASSGGVEETQYF.

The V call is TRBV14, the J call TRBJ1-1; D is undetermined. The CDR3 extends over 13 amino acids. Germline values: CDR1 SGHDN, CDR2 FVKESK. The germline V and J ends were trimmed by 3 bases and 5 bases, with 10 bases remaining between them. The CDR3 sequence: CASSQAPGTEAFF. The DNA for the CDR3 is TGTGCCAGCAGCCAGGCCCCGGGGACTGAAGCTTTCTTT.

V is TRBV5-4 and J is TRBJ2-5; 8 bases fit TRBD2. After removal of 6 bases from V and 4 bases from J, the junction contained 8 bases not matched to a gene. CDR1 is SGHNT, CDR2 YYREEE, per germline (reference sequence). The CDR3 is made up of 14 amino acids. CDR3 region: CASTPGGEGETQYF. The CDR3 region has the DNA TGTGCCAGCACTCCGGGGGGGGAGGGAGAGACCCAGTACTTC.

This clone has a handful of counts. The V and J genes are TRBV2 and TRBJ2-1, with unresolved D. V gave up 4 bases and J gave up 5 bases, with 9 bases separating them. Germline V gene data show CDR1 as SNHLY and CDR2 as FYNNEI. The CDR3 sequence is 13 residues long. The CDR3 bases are TGTGCCAGCAGTGGTTCTCTCGACAATGAGCAGTTCTTC. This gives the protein CASSGSLDNEQFF.

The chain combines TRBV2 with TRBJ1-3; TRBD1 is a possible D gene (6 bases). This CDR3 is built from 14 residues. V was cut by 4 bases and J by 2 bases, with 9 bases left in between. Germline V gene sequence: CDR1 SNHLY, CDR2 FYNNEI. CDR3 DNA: TGTGCCAGCAGTGCTACAGGGACTGGAAACACCATATATTTT. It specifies CASSATGTGNTIYF.

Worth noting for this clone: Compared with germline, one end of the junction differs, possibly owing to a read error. The DNA for the CDR3 is TGTGCCAGTAGTGCTCCTTTGGGGAGCCCTCTGAACACTGAAGCTTTCTTT. Encoded protein: CASSAPLGSPLNTEAFF. J is TRBJ1-1 and V is TRBV6-1; D gene ambiguous. Germline V gene lookup returns CDR1 MNHNS and CDR2 SASEGT. The CDR3 runs 17 residues.

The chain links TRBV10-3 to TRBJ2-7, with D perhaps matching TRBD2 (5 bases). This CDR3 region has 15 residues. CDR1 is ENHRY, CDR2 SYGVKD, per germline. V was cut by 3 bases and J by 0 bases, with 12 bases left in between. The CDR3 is CAISERGLTSYEQYF. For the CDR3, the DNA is TGTGCCATCAGTGAAAGAGGGCTAACCTCCTACGAGCAGTACTTC.

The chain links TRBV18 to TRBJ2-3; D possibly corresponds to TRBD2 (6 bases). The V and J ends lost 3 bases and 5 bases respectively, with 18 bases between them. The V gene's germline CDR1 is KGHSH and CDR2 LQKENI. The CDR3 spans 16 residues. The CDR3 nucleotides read TGTGCCAGCTCACCGAATGGCGGGGAAAGGGGAGATACGCAGTATTTT. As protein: CASSPNGGERGDTQYF.

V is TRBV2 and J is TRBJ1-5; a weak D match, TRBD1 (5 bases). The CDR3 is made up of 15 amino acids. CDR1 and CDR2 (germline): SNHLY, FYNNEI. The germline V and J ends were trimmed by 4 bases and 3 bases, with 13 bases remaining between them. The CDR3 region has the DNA TGTGCCAGCAGTGTCAGGGTAGGAGTCAATCAGCCCCAGCATTTT. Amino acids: CASSVRVGVNQPQHF.

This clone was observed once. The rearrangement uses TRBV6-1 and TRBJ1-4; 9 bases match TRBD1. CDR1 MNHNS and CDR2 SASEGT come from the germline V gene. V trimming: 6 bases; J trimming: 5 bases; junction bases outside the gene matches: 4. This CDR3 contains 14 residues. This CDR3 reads CASSSGTGNEKLFF. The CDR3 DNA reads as TGTGCCAGCAGCTCCGGGACAGGGAATGAAAAACTGTTTTTT.

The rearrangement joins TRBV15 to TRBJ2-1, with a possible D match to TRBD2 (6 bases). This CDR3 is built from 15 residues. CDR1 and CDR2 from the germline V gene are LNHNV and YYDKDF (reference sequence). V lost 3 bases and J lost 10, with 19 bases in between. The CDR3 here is CATSRGDWPTWEQFF. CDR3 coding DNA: TGTGCCACCAGCAGGGGGGACTGGCCGACCTGGGAGCAGTTCTTC.

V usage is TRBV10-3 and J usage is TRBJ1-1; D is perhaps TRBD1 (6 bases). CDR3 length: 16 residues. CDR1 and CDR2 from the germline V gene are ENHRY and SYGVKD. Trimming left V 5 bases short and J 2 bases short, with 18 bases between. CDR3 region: CAISSKGGASNTEAFF. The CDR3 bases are TGTGCCATCAGTTCAAAAGGGGGGGCCTCTAACACTGAAGCTTTCTTT.

The DNA of the CDR3 is TGTGCCAGCAGTGGACAGGGTTTATATGGAAACACCATATATTTT. Its protein is CASSGQGLYGNTIYF. The rearrangement joins TRBV2 to TRBJ1-3; 7 nucleotides match TRBD1. The V and J ends lost 4 bases and 3 bases, in that order; junction bases with no gene match: 6. Per germline, CDR1 SNHLY and CDR2 FYNNEI. The CDR3 contains 15 residues.

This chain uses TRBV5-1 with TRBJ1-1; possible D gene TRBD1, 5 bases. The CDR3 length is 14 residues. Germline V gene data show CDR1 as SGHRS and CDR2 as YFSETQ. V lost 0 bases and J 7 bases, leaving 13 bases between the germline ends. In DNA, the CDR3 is TGCGCCAGCAGCTTGGAGGCAGGGAAGGTTGAAGCTTTCTTT. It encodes CASSLEAGKVEAFF.

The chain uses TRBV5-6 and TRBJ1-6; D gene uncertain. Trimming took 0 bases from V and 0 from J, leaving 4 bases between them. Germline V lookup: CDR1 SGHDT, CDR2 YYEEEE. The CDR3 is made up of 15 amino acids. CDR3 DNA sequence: TGTGCCAGCAGCTTGGGCGGCTCCTATAATTCACCCCTCCACTTT. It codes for CASSLGGSYNSPLHF.

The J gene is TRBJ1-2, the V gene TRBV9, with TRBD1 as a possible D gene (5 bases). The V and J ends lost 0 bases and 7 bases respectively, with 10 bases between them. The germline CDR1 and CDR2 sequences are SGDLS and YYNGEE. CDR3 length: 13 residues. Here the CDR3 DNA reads TGTGCCAGCAGCGTAGGCCCGGGGGGTGGCTACACCTTC. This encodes CASSVGPGGGYTF.

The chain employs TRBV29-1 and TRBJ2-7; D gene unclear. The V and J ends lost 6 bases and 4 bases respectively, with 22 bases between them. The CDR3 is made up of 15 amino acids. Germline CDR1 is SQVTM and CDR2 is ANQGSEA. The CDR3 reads CSVLLAGTPFYEQYF. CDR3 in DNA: TGCAGCGTCCTATTGGCAGGTACGCCCTTTTACGAGCAGTACTTC.

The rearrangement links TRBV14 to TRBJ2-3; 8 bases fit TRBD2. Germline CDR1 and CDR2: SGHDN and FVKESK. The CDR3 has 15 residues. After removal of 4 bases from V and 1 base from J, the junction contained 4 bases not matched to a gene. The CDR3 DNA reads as TGTGCCAGCAGCCGGAATAGCGGGGGCACAGATACGCAGTATTTT. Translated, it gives CASSRNSGGTDTQYF. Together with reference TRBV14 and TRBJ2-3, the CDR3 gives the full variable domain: EAGVTQFPSHSVIEKGQTVTLRCDPISGHDNLYWYRRVMGKEIKFLLHFVKESKQDESGMPNNRFLAERTGGTYSTLKVQPAELEDSGVYFCASSRNSGGTDTQYFGPGTRLTVL.

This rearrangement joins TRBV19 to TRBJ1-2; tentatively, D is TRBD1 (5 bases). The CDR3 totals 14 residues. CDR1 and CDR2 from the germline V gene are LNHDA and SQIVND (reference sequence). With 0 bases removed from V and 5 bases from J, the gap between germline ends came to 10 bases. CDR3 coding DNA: TGTGCCAGTAGTATAGACCGACAGCTTTATGGCTACACCTTC. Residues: CASSIDRQLYGYTF.